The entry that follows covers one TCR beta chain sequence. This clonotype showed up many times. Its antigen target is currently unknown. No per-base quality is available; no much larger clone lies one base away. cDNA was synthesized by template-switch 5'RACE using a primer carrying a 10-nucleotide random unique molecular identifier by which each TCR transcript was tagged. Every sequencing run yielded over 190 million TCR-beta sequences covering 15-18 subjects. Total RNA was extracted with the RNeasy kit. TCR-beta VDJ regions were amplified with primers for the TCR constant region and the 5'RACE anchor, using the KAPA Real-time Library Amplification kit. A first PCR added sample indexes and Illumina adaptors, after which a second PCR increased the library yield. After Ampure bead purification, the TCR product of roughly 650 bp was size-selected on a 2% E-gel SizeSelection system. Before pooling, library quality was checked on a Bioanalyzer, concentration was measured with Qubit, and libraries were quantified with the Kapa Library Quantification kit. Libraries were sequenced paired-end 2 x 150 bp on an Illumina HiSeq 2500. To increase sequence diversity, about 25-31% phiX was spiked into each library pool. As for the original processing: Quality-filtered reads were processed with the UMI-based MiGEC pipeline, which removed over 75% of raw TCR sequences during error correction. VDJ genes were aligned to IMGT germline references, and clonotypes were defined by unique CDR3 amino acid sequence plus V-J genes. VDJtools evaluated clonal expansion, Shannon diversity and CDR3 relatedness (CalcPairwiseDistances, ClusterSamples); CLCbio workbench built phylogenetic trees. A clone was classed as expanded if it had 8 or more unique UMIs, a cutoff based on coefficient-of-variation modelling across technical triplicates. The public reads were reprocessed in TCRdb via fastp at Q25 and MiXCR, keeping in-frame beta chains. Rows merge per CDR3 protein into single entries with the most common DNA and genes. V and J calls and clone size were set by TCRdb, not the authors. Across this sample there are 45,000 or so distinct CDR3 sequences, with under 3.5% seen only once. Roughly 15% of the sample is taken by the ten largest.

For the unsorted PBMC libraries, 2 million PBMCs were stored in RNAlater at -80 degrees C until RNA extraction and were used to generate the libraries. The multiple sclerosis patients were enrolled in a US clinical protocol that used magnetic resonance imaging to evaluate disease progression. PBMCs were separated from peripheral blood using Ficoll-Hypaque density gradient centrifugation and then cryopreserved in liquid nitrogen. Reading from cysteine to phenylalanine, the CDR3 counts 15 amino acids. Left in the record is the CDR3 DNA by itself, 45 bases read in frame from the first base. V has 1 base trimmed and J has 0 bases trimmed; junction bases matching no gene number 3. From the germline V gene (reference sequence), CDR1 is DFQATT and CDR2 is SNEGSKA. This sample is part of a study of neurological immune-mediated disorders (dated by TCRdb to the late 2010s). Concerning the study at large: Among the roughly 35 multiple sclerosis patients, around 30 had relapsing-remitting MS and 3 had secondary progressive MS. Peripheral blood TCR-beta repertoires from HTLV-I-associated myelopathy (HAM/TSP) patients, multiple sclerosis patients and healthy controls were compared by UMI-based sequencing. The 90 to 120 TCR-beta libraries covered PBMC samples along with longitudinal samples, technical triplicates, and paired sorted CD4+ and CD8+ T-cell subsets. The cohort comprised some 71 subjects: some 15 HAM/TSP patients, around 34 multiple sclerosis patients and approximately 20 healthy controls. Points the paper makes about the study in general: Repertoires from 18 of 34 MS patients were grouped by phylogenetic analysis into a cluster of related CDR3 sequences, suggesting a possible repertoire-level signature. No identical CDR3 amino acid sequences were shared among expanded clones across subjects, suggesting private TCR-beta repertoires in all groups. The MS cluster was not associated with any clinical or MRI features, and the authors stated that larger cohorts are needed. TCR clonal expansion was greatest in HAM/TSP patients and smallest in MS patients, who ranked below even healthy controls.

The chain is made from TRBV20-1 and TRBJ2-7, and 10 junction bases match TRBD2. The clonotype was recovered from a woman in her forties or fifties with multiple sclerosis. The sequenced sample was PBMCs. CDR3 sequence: CSARAPSGSSYEQYF. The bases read TGCAGTGCTAGAGCCCCTAGCGGGAGCTCCTACGAGCAGTACTTC.